These 20 T cell receptor beta chains were all obtained from the same sample, sequenced in a study of blood T cells in healthy people across ages. Primed by a sample-barcoded 5' primer and a J-beta primer mix, a second PCR proceeded for roughly 6 to 12 cycles. TCRdb processed the 5' RACE reads anew with MiXCR; each CDR3 protein has one entry. The profile shows approximately 940,000 distinct CDR3 sequences, about 48% of them singletons. The sample consisted of blood. These TCRs come from a man younger than 40 in good health.

As to this clonotype: The junction departs from germline at one end; a sequencing error may be responsible. The chain employs TRBV12-3 or TRBV12-4 and TRBJ1-5, with no clear D. CDR3 length: 15 residues. For the CDR3, the DNA is TGTGTCAGCAGTTCGGAACAGATGAGCAATCAGCCCCAGCATTTT. Translating it yields CVSSSEQMSNQPQHF.

The chain uses TRBV28 and TRBJ2-7; 10 bases are shared with TRBD1. CDR1 and CDR2 (germline): MDHEN, SYDVKM. The CDR3 is 15 residues long. CDR3 nucleotide sequence: TGTACCACCTGGGAATTAGGCGGGACAGGGGCCGAGCAGTACTTC. This encodes CTTWELGGTGAEQYF.

The chain employs TRBV20-1 and TRBJ2-5; D is uncertain. The CDR3 is made up of 13 amino acids. CDR1 is DFQATT, CDR2 SNEGSKA, per germline (reference sequence). Between the trimmed V and J ends, which lost 1 base and 10 bases, there was a span of 16 bases. CDR3 protein: CSARGSAQVGQYF. The CDR3 DNA is TGCAGTGCTAGAGGTTCGGCTCAAGTTGGCCAGTACTTC.

This clonotype was detected a few times. The rearrangement uses TRBV20-1 and TRBJ2-4; TRBD2 is a possible D gene (6 bases). Germline CDR1 and CDR2: DFQATT and SNEGSKA (reference sequence). This CDR3 has 16 residues. V lost 3 bases and J lost 7, with 22 bases in between. CDR3 DNA: TGCAGTGCTAGTGGTACCCTAGTGACTAGTTTGAACATTCAGTACTTC. Residues: CSASGTLVTSLNIQYF.

The V call is TRBV4-1, the J call TRBJ1-3; D unresolved. The V gene's germline CDR1 is MGHRA and CDR2 YSYEKL. V lost 1 base and J lost 3, with 13 bases in between. This CDR3 has 16 amino acids. Here the CDR3 reads CASSQVPTEVGNTIYF. CDR3 DNA: TGCGCCAGCAGCCAAGTGCCGACGGAGGTTGGAAACACCATATATTTT.

This clonotype appeared a few times. J is TRBJ2-7 and V is TRBV6-1; no clear D gene. V was trimmed by 10 bases and J by 2 bases, leaving 6 bases between them. The CDR3 spans 10 residues. CDR1 and CDR2 (germline): MNHNS, SASEGT. CDR3 DNA: TGTGCCATCGGTACCTACGAGCAGTACTTC. It specifies CAIGTYEQYF.

V and J are TRBV12-5 and TRBJ2-5; D remains unclear. Germline CDR1 reads LGHNT; CDR2 reads FRNRAP. The CDR3 has 12 amino acids. Trimming stripped 6 bases from V and 5 bases from J, with 10 bases between. CDR3: CASGKSRETQYF. In DNA, the CDR3 is TGTGCTAGTGGGAAATCGAGGGAGACCCAGTACTTC.

The chain carries TRBV10-3 and TRBJ2-3; 8 nucleotides agree with TRBD2. The CDR3 totals 15 residues. Per the germline V gene, CDR1 is ENHRY and CDR2 is SYGVKD. Unmatched junction bases numbered 5, after V lost 6 bases and J lost 0 bases. CDR3 bases: TGTGCCATCAGGGGGAGCGGGGGAAGCACAGATACGCAGTATTTT. Protein: CAIRGSGGSTDTQYF.

The table lists this clonotype with a few counts. The chain is built from TRBV6-2 or TRBV6-3 and TRBJ2-1; D remains ambiguous. Germline V lookup: CDR1 MNHEY, CDR2 SVGEGT. The ends were cut back, 0 bases at V and 9 bases at J, with 9 bases in the middle. CDR3 size: 13 residues. The CDR3: CASSYSSAGEQFF. The CDR3 DNA reads as TGTGCCAGCAGTTACTCGAGTGCTGGTGAGCAGTTCTTC.

This clonotype was seen only a few times. The chain couples TRBV2 to TRBJ1-5; no clear D gene. The CDR3 totals 14 residues. The ends were cut back, 6 bases at V and 1 base at J, with 10 bases in the middle. Per the germline V gene, CDR1 is SNHLY and CDR2 is FYNNEI. The CDR3 sequence is CASRQVNSNQPQHF. The DNA for the CDR3 is TGTGCCAGCAGGCAGGTCAACAGCAATCAGCCCCAGCATTTT.

The V call is TRBV4-1, the J call TRBJ2-4, with D possibly being TRBD1 (6 bases). The CDR3 contains 13 residues. Germline CDR1 MGHRA, CDR2 YSYEKL. V was trimmed by 1 base and J by 12 bases, leaving 13 bases between them. The CDR3 reads CASSQGTGQHQYF. DNA for the CDR3: TGCGCCAGCAGCCAAGGTACAGGACAGCATCAGTACTTC.

The table lists this clonotype with a few counts. The chain employs TRBV7-3 and TRBJ2-3; 9 nucleotides line up with TRBD2. The ends lost 2 bases at V and 5 bases at J; junction bases unmatched: 2. This CDR3 spans 14 amino acids. Germline lookup yields CDR1 SGHTA and CDR2 FQGTGA. In DNA, the CDR3 is TGTGCCAGCAGCTTAGGACTAGCGAAAGATACGCAGTATTTT. It codes for CASSLGLAKDTQYF.

The chain employs TRBV28 and TRBJ2-3, with D perhaps matching TRBD2 (5 bases). Germline values: CDR1 MDHEN, CDR2 SYDVKM. Between the trimmed V and J ends, which lost 2 bases and 2 bases, there was a span of 8 bases. CDR3 length equals 14 residues. The CDR3 region is CASSLIGDTDTQYF. Here the CDR3 DNA reads TGTGCCAGCAGTTTAATCGGGGACACAGATACGCAGTATTTT.

This clonotype was seen at least ten times. The V and J genes are TRBV11-2 and TRBJ2-3; 7 bases map to TRBD2. The germline V gene encodes CDR1 SGHAT and CDR2 FQNNGV. V lost 5 bases, J lost 1 base, and 3 bases stayed unmatched. CDR3 length: 14 amino acids. The CDR3 coding sequence is TGTGCCAGCAGCGGTACTAGCGGCACAGATACGCAGTATTTT. Its translation: CASSGTSGTDTQYF.

The V gene is TRBV10-3, the J gene TRBJ1-1; D ambiguous. The CDR3 consists of 14 residues. The germline CDR1 and CDR2 sequences are ENHRY and SYGVKD. V lost 0 bases to trimming and J lost 5 bases, with 10 bases between them. The CDR3 bases are TGTGCCATCAGTGAGTCCGGGGTGAGAACTGAAGCTTTCTTT. This sequence encodes CAISESGVRTEAFF.

This clonotype appeared a single time. The chain recombines TRBV9 with TRBJ1-3; 7 positions agree with TRBD1. The CDR3 has 14 amino acids. Germline loops: CDR1 SGDLS, CDR2 YYNGEE. The J segment lost 4 bases and the V segment lost 0 bases, leaving 1 base of the junction unmatched. CDR3 region: CASSVEGGGNTIYF. In DNA form, the CDR3 reads TGTGCCAGCAGCGTAGAAGGGGGCGGAAACACCATATATTTT.

This clonotype has at least ten counts. The gene calls are TRBV29-1 and TRBJ2-7; D not certain. The CDR3 is 12 residues long. V lost 3 bases and J 0 bases, leaving 6 bases between the germline ends. CDR1 and CDR2 from the germline V gene are SQVTM and ANQGSEA. The CDR3 is CSVEASSYEQYF. The CDR3 DNA reads as TGCAGCGTTGAGGCCAGCTCCTACGAGCAGTACTTC.

CDR3 sequence (DNA): TGCAGCGTTGAAGGTCCAGGGTTAAGTGCCATTCAGGGCTACACCTTC. It translates to CSVEGPGLSAIQGYTF. This sequence joins TRBV29-1 and TRBJ1-2; tentatively, D is TRBD1 (5 bases). The CDR3 consists of 16 residues. Germline-derived CDR1 and CDR2 are SQVTM and ANQGSEA. Trimming removed 1 base at V and 8 bases at J, with 23 bases between. Together with reference TRBV29-1 and TRBJ1-2, the CDR3 gives the full variable domain: SAVISQKPSRDICQRGTSLTIQCQVDSQVTMMFWYRQQPGQSLTLIATANQGSEATYESGFVIDKFPISRPNLTFSTLTVSNMSPEDSSIYLCSVEGPGLSAIQGYTFGSGTRLTVV.

The count of this clonotype is one. CDR3 DNA sequence: TGTGCCAGCAGCTTCGGGACTAGCGCTGCTGAGCAGTACTTC. It encodes CASSFGTSAAEQYF. The J gene is TRBJ2-7, the V gene TRBV7-9; 10 nucleotides match TRBD2. Germline V gives CDR1 SEHNR, CDR2 FQNEAQ (reference sequence). The V and J ends lost 3 bases and 7 bases, in that order; junction bases with no gene match: 6. The CDR3 contains 14 residues.

This clonotype was detected only a few times. The chain uses TRBV7-8 and TRBJ2-7; 10 nucleotides align to TRBD2. The CDR3 sequence is 15 residues long. Unmatched junction bases numbered 4, after V lost 4 bases and J lost 1 base. Germline assignment: CDR1 SGHVS and CDR2 FQNEAQ. The CDR3 sequence: CASSSLTSGSYEQYF. The CDR3 nucleotides are TGTGCCAGCAGCTCCTTGACTAGCGGGTCCTACGAGCAGTACTTC.